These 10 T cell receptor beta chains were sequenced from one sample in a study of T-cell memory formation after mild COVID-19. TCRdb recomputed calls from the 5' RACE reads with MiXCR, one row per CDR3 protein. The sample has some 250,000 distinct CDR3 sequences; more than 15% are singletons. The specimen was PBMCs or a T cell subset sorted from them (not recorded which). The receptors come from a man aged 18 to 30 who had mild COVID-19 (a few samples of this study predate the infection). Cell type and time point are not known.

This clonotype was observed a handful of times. The CDR3 loop is CSVVDWGTEETQYF. In DNA, the CDR3 is TGCAGCGTTGTCGATTGGGGGACAGAAGAGACCCAGTACTTC. The rearrangement uses TRBV29-1 and TRBJ2-5, with 7 bases lining up with TRBD1. CDR3 length: 14 residues. V was pared by 4 bases and J by 3 bases, with 8 bases of the junction left unmatched. Germline V gives CDR1 SQVTM, CDR2 ANQGSEA.

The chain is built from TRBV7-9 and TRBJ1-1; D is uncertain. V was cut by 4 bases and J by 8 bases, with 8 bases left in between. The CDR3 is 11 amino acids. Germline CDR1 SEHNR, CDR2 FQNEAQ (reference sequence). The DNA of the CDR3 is TGTGCCAGCAGCTCAACGGGCGAAGCTTTCTTT. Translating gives CASSSTGEAFF.

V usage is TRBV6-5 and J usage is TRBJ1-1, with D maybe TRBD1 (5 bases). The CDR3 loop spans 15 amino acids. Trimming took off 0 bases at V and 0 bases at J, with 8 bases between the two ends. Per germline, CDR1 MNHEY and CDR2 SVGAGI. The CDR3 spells CASSYSGTVNTEAFF. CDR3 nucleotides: TGTGCCAGCAGTTACTCCGGGACGGTGAACACTGAAGCTTTCTTT.

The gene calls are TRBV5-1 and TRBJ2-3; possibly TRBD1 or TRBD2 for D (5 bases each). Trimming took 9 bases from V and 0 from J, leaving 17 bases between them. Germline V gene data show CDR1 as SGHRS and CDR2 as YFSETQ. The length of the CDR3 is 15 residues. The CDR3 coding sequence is TGCGCCACCGCTCAGGGAGACTTTAGCACAGATACGCAGTATTTT. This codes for CATAQGDFSTDTQYF.

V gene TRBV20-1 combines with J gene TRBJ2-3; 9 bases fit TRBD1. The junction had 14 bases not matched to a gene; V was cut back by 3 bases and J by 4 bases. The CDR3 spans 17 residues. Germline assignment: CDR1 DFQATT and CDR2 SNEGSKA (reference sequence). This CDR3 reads CSASGWVNRGPSDTQYF. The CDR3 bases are TGCAGTGCTAGTGGGTGGGTAAACAGGGGGCCGTCAGATACGCAGTATTTT.

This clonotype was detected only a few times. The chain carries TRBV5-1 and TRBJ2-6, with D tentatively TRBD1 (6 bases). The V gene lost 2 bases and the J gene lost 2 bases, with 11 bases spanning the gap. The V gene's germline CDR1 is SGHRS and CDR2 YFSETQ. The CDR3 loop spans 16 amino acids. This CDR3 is CASSLYRAAGANVLTF. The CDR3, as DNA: TGCGCCAGCAGCTTATACAGGGCAGCTGGGGCCAACGTCCTGACTTTC.

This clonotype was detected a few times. The CDR3 sequence is CASSHRDRGHEQFF. CDR3 bases: TGTGCCAGCAGCCACCGGGACCGCGGGCATGAGCAGTTCTTC. This rearrangement joins TRBV12-3 or TRBV12-4 to TRBJ2-1, with D perhaps being TRBD1 or TRBD2 (5 bases each). Trimming removed 6 bases at V and 8 bases at J, with 17 bases between. The CDR3 sequence is 14 residues long.

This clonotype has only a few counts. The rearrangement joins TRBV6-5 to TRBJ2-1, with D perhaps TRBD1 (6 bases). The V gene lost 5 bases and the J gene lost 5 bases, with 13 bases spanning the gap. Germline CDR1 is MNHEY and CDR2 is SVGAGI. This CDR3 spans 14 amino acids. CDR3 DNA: TGTGCCAGCAGTCTACAGGGTCGCGACAATGAGCAGTTCTTC. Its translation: CASSLQGRDNEQFF.

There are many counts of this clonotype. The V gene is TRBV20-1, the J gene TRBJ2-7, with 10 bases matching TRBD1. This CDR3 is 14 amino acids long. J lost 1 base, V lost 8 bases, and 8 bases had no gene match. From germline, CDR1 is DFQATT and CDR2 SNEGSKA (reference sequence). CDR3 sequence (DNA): TGCAGTACCCTGGGGACAGGGGTGTCCTACGAGCAGTACTTC. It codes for CSTLGTGVSYEQYF.

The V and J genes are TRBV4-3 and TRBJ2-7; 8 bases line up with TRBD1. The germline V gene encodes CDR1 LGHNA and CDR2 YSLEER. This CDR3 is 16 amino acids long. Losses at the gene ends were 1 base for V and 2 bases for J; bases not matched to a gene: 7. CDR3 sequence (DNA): TGCGCCAGCAGCCAAGGGACAGGGAAGGACCCCTACGAGCAGTACGTC. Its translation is CASSQGTGKDPYEQYV.